The 23 T cell receptor beta chains below all came from one sample that was sequenced in a study of cytomegalovirus exposure and HLA in healthy donors (dated 2017 in TCRdb). Libraries were prepared through the immunoSEQ multiplex PCR assay. A mixture of 60 forward primers for TCR Vbeta segments and 13 reverse primers for TCR Jbeta segments was used in the multiplex PCR. TCRdb carries this immuneACCESS record with in-frame sequences only. Its versions omit some clonotypes, under half of them owing to an unresolved V gene in the studies checked, with the rest unexplained. The sample table shows about 300,000 clones, and around 86% are seen once. Jointly, the top ten make up 3.5% to 4.5% of the sample. The specimen was PBMCs. Receptors were obtained from a man aged 40-49 years in good health and CMV-seropositive.

This clone occurred once. The V and J genes are TRBV15 and TRBJ1-1; no clear D. The length of the CDR3 is 12 residues. The germline CDR1 and CDR2 sequences are LNHNV and YYDKDF (reference sequence). V lost 0 bases and J 7 bases, leaving 6 bases between the germline ends. CDR3 residues: CATSRDRGEAFF. CDR3 coding DNA: TGTGCCACCAGCAGAGATCGAGGTGAAGCTTTCTTT.

The J gene is TRBJ2-7, the V gene TRBV6-5; TRBD2 agrees at 14 bases. The V gene's germline CDR1 is MNHEY and CDR2 SVGAGI. The CDR3 spans 15 residues. Trimming took 5 bases from V and 5 from J; bases not matched to a gene: 5. The CDR3 DNA reads as TGTGCCAGCAGTAAACGGACTAGCGGGAGGAACGAGCAGTACTTC. Its translation is CASSKRTSGRNEQYF.

The chain links TRBV30 to TRBJ2-2, with TRBD1 identical over 7 bases. Looked up from germline, CDR1 is GTSNPN and CDR2 is SVGIG (reference sequence). The CDR3 totals 14 residues. Trimming cost V 2 bases and J 4 bases; bases outside gene matches: 4. This chain's CDR3 is CAWSNTGVTGELFF. The DNA for the CDR3 is TGTGCCTGGAGTAATACAGGGGTCACCGGGGAGCTGTTTTTT.

The chain recombines TRBV5-8 with TRBJ2-5; 14 nucleotides line up with TRBD2. Germline CDR1 reads SGHTS; CDR2 reads YDEGEE. J was trimmed by 1 base and V by 5 bases; bases with no gene match: 10. The CDR3 spans 18 residues. The CDR3 DNA reads as TGTGCCAGCAGTCCCGGACTAGCGGGAGGAGGGACCCAAGAGACCCAGTACTTC. Its translation is CASSPGLAGGGTQETQYF.

The rearrangement joins TRBV30 to TRBJ1-1; D gene ambiguous. V dropped 3 bases and J dropped 4 bases, with 6 bases sitting between them. There are 11 residues in the CDR3. In germline, CDR1 is GTSNPN, CDR2 SVGIG (reference sequence). CDR3 in DNA: TGTGCCTGGAGACTAAGCACTGAAGCTTTCTTT. This encodes CAWRLSTEAFF.

The chain recombines TRBV7-8 with TRBJ2-1, with 13 bases lining up with TRBD2. This CDR3 is built from 19 residues. The germline CDR1 and CDR2 sequences are SGHVS and FQNEAQ. The ends lost 3 bases at V and 5 bases at J; junction bases unmatched: 13. The CDR3 nucleotides are TGTGCCAGCAGCTTGGAGCCTAATTCGGGACTAGCGGGACACAATGAGCAGTTCTTC. Translating it yields CASSLEPNSGLAGHNEQFF.

The rearrangement uses TRBV7-2 and TRBJ1-5; tentatively, D is TRBD1 (5 bases). CDR1 is SGHTA and CDR2 is FQGNSA in the germline V gene. The CDR3 spans 16 residues. The V gene lost 0 bases and the J gene lost 2 bases, with 11 bases spanning the gap. The CDR3 coding sequence is TGTGCCAGCAGCTTAGCCTTGTGGGGGGGCAATCAGCCCCAGCATTTT. Translation: CASSLALWGGNQPQHF.

The V call is TRBV5-8, the J call TRBJ2-4; 13 bases are shared with TRBD2. Germline assignment: CDR1 SGHTS and CDR2 YDEGEE. The CDR3 has 20 residues. J was trimmed by 0 bases and V by 0 bases; bases with no gene match: 9. CDR3 DNA: TGTGCCAGCAGCTTGGCCCAAGGGGGACTAGCGGGGACAGCCAAAAACATTCAGTACTTC. It translates to CASSLAQGGLAGTAKNIQYF.

This chain links TRBV19 with TRBJ1-5; D possibly corresponds to TRBD1 (5 bases). Germline V gene data show CDR1 as LNHDA and CDR2 as SQIVND (reference sequence). This CDR3 contains 15 residues. V lost 0 bases, J lost 7 bases, and 13 bases lay in between. The CDR3 nucleotides are TGTGCCAGTAGTATAGAGGGCAGGGCAGCCCAGCCCCAGCATTTT. It encodes CASSIEGRAAQPQHF. The full variable domain, with the rest looked up from reference TRBV19 and TRBJ1-5, is DGGITQSPKYLFRKEGQNVTLSCEQNLNHDAMYWYRQDPGQGLRLIYYSQIVNDFQKGDIAEGYSVSREKKESFPLTVTSAQKNPTAFYLCASSIEGRAAQPQHFGDGTRLSIL.

The J gene is TRBJ1-1, the V gene TRBV6-6; 8 bases align to TRBD1. The CDR3 has 14 residues. The V and J ends lost 7 bases and 1 base, in that order; junction bases with no gene match: 5. The V gene's germline CDR1 is MNHNY and CDR2 SVGAGI (reference sequence). The CDR3: CASTNGQGNTEAFF. CDR3 nucleotides: TGTGCCAGCACCAATGGACAGGGGAACACTGAAGCTTTCTTT.

To note about this clone: In the same sample, other DNA sequences code for this CDR3. J is TRBJ1-1 and V is TRBV2; perhaps TRBD1 as D (5 bases). With 3 bases removed from V and 1 base from J, the gap between germline ends came to 9 bases. The length of the CDR3 is 14 residues. Germline CDR1 is SNHLY and CDR2 is FYNNEI. Here the CDR3 DNA reads TGTGCCAGCAGTGATCGGCAGGGGAACACTGAAGCTTTCTTT. Translation gives CASSDRQGNTEAFF.

This clone showed up just once. Germline is not matched at one junction end, which may reflect a read error. The chain joins TRBV7-7 to TRBJ2-2; 11 positions agree with TRBD1. This CDR3 contains 15 residues. In germline, CDR1 is SSHAT, CDR2 FNYEAQ (reference sequence). The chain's CDR3 is CASSRGQGVTGELFF. The CDR3 DNA is TGTGCTAGCAGCCGGGGACAGGGGGTCACCGGGGAGCTGTTTTTT.

The chain couples TRBV29-1 to TRBJ2-7; 8 bases match TRBD1. The CDR3 length is 13 residues. Germline assignment: CDR1 SQVTM and CDR2 ANQGSEA. V shed 4 bases, J shed 4 bases, and the junction held 6 bases outside the gene matches. For the CDR3, the DNA is TGCAGCGTTGCAGGACAGGGCCAATACGAGCAGTACTTC. Protein: CSVAGQGQYEQYF.

The chain carries TRBV19 and TRBJ2-6, with D perhaps TRBD2 (5 bases). V lost 3 bases, J lost 0 bases, and 12 bases lay in between. The V gene's germline CDR1 is LNHDA and CDR2 SQIVND (reference sequence). The CDR3 extends over 17 amino acids. The CDR3 coding sequence is TGTGCCAGTAGTATCCCGGGAAGGGACTCTGGGGCCAACGTCCTGACTTTC. This translates into CASSIPGRDSGANVLTF.

The chain recombines TRBV28 with TRBJ1-6; 9 bases line up with TRBD1. Germline V gene sequence: CDR1 MDHEN, CDR2 SYDVKM. CDR3 length: 16 amino acids. The V gene end was trimmed by 6 bases and the J gene end by 4 bases; junction bases not matched to a gene: 7. The CDR3 region has the DNA TGTGCCAGCAGCCGGACAGGGGTCCGGTATAATTCACCCCTCCACTTT. Translated: CASSRTGVRYNSPLHF.

The chain is built from TRBV15 and TRBJ2-3; 8 bases are a match to TRBD2. The CDR3 is 15 residues long. Germline CDR1 and CDR2: LNHNV and YYDKDF (reference sequence). The V gene end was trimmed by 0 bases and the J gene end by 8 bases; junction bases not matched to a gene: 7. The CDR3 nucleotides read TGTGCCACCAGCAGAGATCCACGGGGGGGAGGTACGCAGTATTTT. It encodes CATSRDPRGGGTQYF.

J is TRBJ2-7 and V is TRBV7-9; the D gene is possibly TRBD1 (6 bases). This CDR3 region has 15 residues. Trimming stripped 5 bases from V and 5 bases from J, with 19 bases between. Germline V gene data show CDR1 as SEHNR and CDR2 as FQNEAQ (reference sequence). CDR3 DNA sequence: TGTGCCAGCAGCCCCAATGCCGCAGGGGCCCACGAGCAGTACTTC. Protein product: CASSPNAAGAHEQYF.

J is TRBJ2-7 and V is TRBV4-1, with 9 bases fitting TRBD1. This CDR3 spans 16 amino acids. Germline-derived CDR1 and CDR2 are MGHRA and YSYEKL. The ends lost 1 base at V and 2 bases at J; junction bases unmatched: 6. This CDR3 reads CASSQARGQGTYEQYF. CDR3 in DNA: TGCGCCAGCAGCCAAGCCAGGGGACAGGGCACCTACGAGCAGTACTTC.

This clone showed up just a few times. V gene TRBV10-3 combines with J gene TRBJ1-1, with D tentatively TRBD1 (6 bases). The germline gives CDR1 ENHRY, CDR2 SYGVKD. V dropped 2 bases and J dropped 10 bases, with 23 bases sitting between them. This CDR3 is built from 16 residues. The CDR3 here is CAISETLTINREGAFF. CDR3 sequence (DNA): TGTGCCATCAGTGAGACTCTAACCATTAACAGGGAAGGAGCTTTCTTT.

V gene TRBV6-4 combines with J gene TRBJ2-5, with 11 bases that match TRBD2. CDR3 length: 15 residues. After removal of 3 bases from V and 5 bases from J, the junction contained 5 bases not matched to a gene. Germline CDR1 and CDR2: MRHNA and SNTAGT. The CDR3 DNA reads TGTGCCAGCAGTGAGCGGCTAGCGGGAGGCGAGACCCAGTACTTC. It codes for CASSERLAGGETQYF.

The CDR3 loop reads CASSLEQGIQTQYF. CDR3 DNA sequence: TGCGCCAGCAGCTTGGAACAGGGAATACAGACCCAGTACTTC. The rearrangement uses TRBV5-1 and TRBJ2-5, with D possibly TRBD1 on 6 matching bases. The CDR3 is made up of 14 amino acids. The V gene's germline CDR1 is SGHRS and CDR2 YFSETQ. V was cut by 0 bases and J by 6 bases, with 12 bases left in between.

The rearrangement joins TRBV7-2 to TRBJ2-5; TRBD1 agrees at 9 bases. Germline values: CDR1 SGHTA, CDR2 FQGNSA. The V and J ends lost 1 base and 11 bases, in that order; junction bases with no gene match: 11. The CDR3 consists of 15 residues. The CDR3 is CASSLGRQGVVEQYF. The DNA for the CDR3 is TGTGCCAGCAGCTTAGGCCGACAGGGGGTGGTAGAGCAGTACTTC.

For this clone: Different DNA sequences within this sample yield the same CDR3. V gene TRBV5-1 combines with J gene TRBJ1-2; no definite D call. Germline assignment: CDR1 SGHRS and CDR2 YFSETQ. The ends were cut back, 6 bases at V and 2 bases at J, with 14 bases in the middle. The CDR3 runs 14 residues. The CDR3 DNA is TGCGCCAGCACCAGAAGTCCAGAAAACTATGGCTACACCTTC. As protein: CASTRSPENYGYTF.